The 7 T cell receptor beta chains reported below all come from one sample, sequenced in a study of radiation and T cells in renal cell carcinoma. Measured with immunoSEQ multiplex PCR; TCRdb has only the in-frame clones, and not every one. The sample contains about 140,000 clones, roughly 90% of which appear only once. Time point defined: blood 4 weeks post-SBRT, at nephrectomy. Treatment given: 15 Gy SBRT to primary tumor, nephrectomy 4 weeks later. Sequencing was performed on blood, taken from a patient whose treatment included radiotherapy and nephrectomy. These receptors were obtained from a woman between 45 and 60 years old with renal cell carcinoma.

The gene calls are TRBV6-6 and TRBJ1-2; D call uncertain. This CDR3 contains 12 residues. Per the germline V gene, CDR1 is MNHNY and CDR2 is SVGAGI (reference sequence). V was pared by 6 bases and J by 7 bases, with 12 bases between. The CDR3 bases are TGTGCCAGCAGCAATGCGGGTGGTGGCTACACCTTC. Translation: CASSNAGGGYTF.

The chain uses TRBV15 and TRBJ1-3, with a tentative D call TRBD1 (6 bases). The germline CDR1 and CDR2 sequences are LNHNV and YYDKDF (reference sequence). CDR3 size: 17 residues. The V end was cut by 0 bases, the J end by 0 bases, with 12 bases between. The DNA for the CDR3 is TGTGCCACCAGCAGAGATCCGAGACAGGTCTCTGGAAACACCATATATTTT. It yields the protein CATSRDPRQVSGNTIYF.

The rearrangement uses TRBV29-1 and TRBJ2-3; a possible D gene is TRBD2 (5 bases). Germline V gene sequence: CDR1 SQVTM, CDR2 ANQGSEA. The CDR3 runs to 12 residues. V shed 4 bases and J shed 2 bases, with 7 bases lying between them. CDR3 coding DNA: TGCAGCGTTGGACTATTCACAGATACGCAGTATTTT. This encodes CSVGLFTDTQYF.

The table lists this clone with a few counts. V and J are TRBV9 and TRBJ2-1, with 9 positions matching TRBD1. CDR3 length: 15 residues. Germline CDR1 reads SGDLS; CDR2 reads YYNGEE. With V trimmed by 2 bases and J by 4 bases, 4 bases remained unmatched. Here the CDR3 reads CASSVGQGGYNEQFF. DNA for the CDR3: TGTGCCAGCAGCGTGGGACAGGGAGGATACAATGAGCAGTTCTTC.

V usage is TRBV25-1 and J usage is TRBJ2-3, with 8 bases matching TRBD2. V was pared by 1 base and J by 4 bases, with 7 bases of the junction left unmatched. The CDR3 is 16 residues long. Germline assignment: CDR1 MGHDK and CDR2 SYGVNS. The CDR3 region is CASSESSGRWSDTQYF. In DNA form, the CDR3 reads TGTGCCAGCAGTGAATCCAGCGGGAGATGGTCAGATACGCAGTATTTT. The entire variable domain, with the rest obtained from reference TRBV25-1 and TRBJ2-3, is as follows: EADIYQTPRYLVIGTGKKITLECSQTMGHDKMYWYQQDPGMELHLIHYSYGVNSTEKGDLSSESTVSRIRTEHFPLTLESARPSHTSQYLCASSESSGRWSDTQYFGPGTRLTVL.

CDR3: CASSWSSYNEQFF. Written as DNA, the CDR3 is TGTGCCAGCAGCTGGAGCTCCTACAATGAGCAGTTCTTC. This rearrangement joins TRBV7-6 to TRBJ2-1; D is undetermined. Germline-derived CDR1 and CDR2 are SGHVS and FNYEAQ. This CDR3 is built from 13 residues. Trimming took off 4 bases at V and 0 bases at J, with 4 bases between the two ends.

The chain couples TRBV5-4 to TRBJ1-1; no reliable D call. Trimming pared 4 bases from V and 0 bases from J, leaving 10 bases between. This CDR3 spans 14 amino acids. Germline-derived CDR1 and CDR2 are SGHNT and YYREEE (reference sequence). CDR3: CASSQNQMNTEAFF. CDR3 nucleotides: TGTGCCAGCAGCCAAAATCAAATGAACACTGAAGCTTTCTTT.